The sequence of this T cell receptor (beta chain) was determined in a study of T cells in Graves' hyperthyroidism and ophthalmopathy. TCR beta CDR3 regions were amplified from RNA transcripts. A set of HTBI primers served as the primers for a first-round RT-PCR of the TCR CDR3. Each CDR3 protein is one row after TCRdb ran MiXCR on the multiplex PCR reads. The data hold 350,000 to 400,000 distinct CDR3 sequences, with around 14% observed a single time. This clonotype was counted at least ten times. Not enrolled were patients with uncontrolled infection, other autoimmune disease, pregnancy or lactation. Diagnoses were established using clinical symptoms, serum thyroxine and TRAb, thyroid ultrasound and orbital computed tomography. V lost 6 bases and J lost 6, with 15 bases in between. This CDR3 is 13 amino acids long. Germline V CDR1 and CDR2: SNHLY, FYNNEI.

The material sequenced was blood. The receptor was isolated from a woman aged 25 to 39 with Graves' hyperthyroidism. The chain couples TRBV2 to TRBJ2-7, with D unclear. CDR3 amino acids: CASRLGYSGEQYF. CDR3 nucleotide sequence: TGTGCCAGCAGATTAGGATATTCTGGCGAGCAGTACTTC.